Listed below are T cell receptor beta chains from one sample, sequenced in a study of blood T cell repertoires in COVID-19. Measured with immunoSEQ multiplex PCR; TCRdb has only the in-frame clones, and not every one. This repertoire shows approximately 160,000 clones, about 81% found once; its top ten account for more than 5.5%. Sequenced sample: PBMCs or T cells enriched from blood (not recorded which). These receptors came from a man aged 45 to 65 who had recovered from COVID-19. Both conserved end residues are part of each CDR3. A D gene is named only where the DNA matches it firmly. Size is omitted from some rows. Given values are once, few, many or a class for expanded clones.

J: TRBJ2-7
size: -
D: TRBD1
length: 14
V: TRBV5-1
CDR3: CASSVSGGAAVQYF
DNA: TGCGCCAGCAGCGTATCAGGGGGCGCGGCAGTGCAGTACTTC

J: TRBJ2-7
size: -
D: -
length: 12
V: TRBV7-9
CDR3: CASSPRDIEQYF
DNA: TGTGCCAGCAGCCCCAGGGACATCGAGCAGTACTTC

J: TRBJ2-4
size: once
D: -
length: 18
V: TRBV2
CDR3: CASSEAPGHLLAKNIQYF
DNA: TGTGCCAGCAGTGAAGCCCCAGGACACCTACTAGCCAAAAACATTCAGTACTTC

J: TRBJ2-1
size: once
D: TRBD2
length: 15
V: TRBV9
CDR3: CASSGLGTSVNEQFF
DNA: TGTGCCAGCAGCGGCCTCGGGACTAGTGTGAATGAGCAGTTCTTC

J: TRBJ1-5
size: once
D: -
length: 20
V: TRBV21-1
CDR3: CASSSRPGTGGAWFHQPQHF
DNA: TGTGCCAGCAGCTCCAGACCAGGGACAGGGGGCGCATGGTTCCATCAGCCCCAGCATTTT

J: TRBJ1-2
size: -
D: -
length: 15
V: TRBV27
CDR3: CASSLASTGLYGYTF
DNA: TGTGCCAGCAGTTTAGCCTCTACAGGGCTCTATGGCTACACCTTC

J: TRBJ2-6
size: -
D: -
length: 15
V: TRBV6-1
CDR3: CASSEQSSGANVLTF
DNA: TGTGCCAGCAGTGAACAGTCATCGGGGGCCAACGTCCTGACTTTC

J: TRBJ1-6
size: -
D: -
length: 16
V: TRBV5-1
CDR3: CASSSGHGQKYSPLHF
DNA: TGCGCCAGCAGCTCCGGACACGGCCAAAAATATTCACCCCTCCACTTT

J: TRBJ1-1
size: -
D: TRBD1
length: 11
V: TRBV12-3/TRBV12-4
CDR3: CASSPTGVAFF
DNA: TGTGCCAGCAGCCCGACAGGGGTGGCTTTCTTT

J: TRBJ1-5
size: -
D: -
length: 13
V: TRBV11-2
CDR3: CASSPYSNQPQHF
DNA: TGTGCCAGCAGCCCGTATAGCAATCAGCCCCAGCATTTT

J: TRBJ1-5
size: -
D: -
length: 15
V: TRBV2
CDR3: CASSVWEGSNQPQHF
DNA: TGTGCCAGCAGTGTTTGGGAGGGTAGCAATCAGCCCCAGCATTTT

J: TRBJ2-1
size: -
D: TRBD2
length: 16
V: TRBV7-8
CDR3: CASSLVVLAGGAEQFF
DNA: TGTGCCAGCAGCTTAGTAGTTCTAGCGGGGGGGGCTGAGCAGTTCTTC

J: TRBJ2-6
size: -
D: TRBD1
length: 18
V: TRBV5-5
CDR3: CASSYRDSRSSGANVLTF
DNA: TGTGCCAGCAGCTATAGGGACAGCAGATCCTCTGGGGCCAACGTCCTGACTTTC

J: TRBJ1-1
size: -
D: -
length: 13
V: TRBV13
CDR3: CASSQDGGAGTFF
DNA: TGTGCCAGCAGCCAGGACGGAGGGGCGGGAACTTTCTTT

J: TRBJ2-5
size: -
D: TRBD2
length: 15
V: TRBV7-2
CDR3: CASSLVLAGGETQYF
DNA: TGTGCCAGCAGCTTAGTATTGGCGGGGGGGGAGACCCAGTACTTC

J: TRBJ2-3
size: -
D: TRBD2
length: 18
V: TRBV7-3
CDR3: CASSLGLAGGLGTDTQYF
DNA: TGTGCCAGCAGCTTAGGCTTAGCGGGGGGGCTTGGCACAGATACGCAGTATTTT

J: TRBJ1-4
size: -
D: -
length: 15
V: TRBV10-3
CDR3: CAISEAGRKNEKLFF
DNA: TGTGCCATCAGTGAGGCGGGACGGAAAAATGAAAAACTGTTTTTT

J: TRBJ1-2
size: -
D: TRBD1
length: 17
V: TRBV9
CDR3: CASSVDGWGQGAGGYTF
DNA: TGTGCCAGCAGCGTAGACGGATGGGGACAGGGGGCTGGCGGCTACACCTTC

J: TRBJ1-5
size: -
D: -
length: 15
V: TRBV6-5
CDR3: CASSYSVHSNQPQHF
DNA: TGTGCCAGCAGTTACTCGGTTCACTCCAATCAGCCCCAGCATTTT

J: TRBJ2-2
size: -
D: -
length: 16
V: TRBV18
CDR3: CASSPARLGNTGELFF
DNA: TGTGCCAGCTCACCTGCGCGACTGGGGAACACCGGGGAGCTGTTTTTT

J: TRBJ1-5
size: -
D: -
length: 14
V: TRBV9
CDR3: CASSRRGSNQPQHF
DNA: TGTGCCAGCTCTCGCCGGGGTAGCAATCAGCCCCAGCATTTT

J: TRBJ1-6
size: -
D: -
length: 14
V: TRBV4-3
CDR3: CASSQEQGSSPLHF
DNA: TGCGCCAGCAGCCAAGAACAGGGTAGTTCACCCCTCCACTTT

J: TRBJ1-5
size: -
D: -
length: 16
V: TRBV7-2
CDR3: CASSLWGGDSNQPQHF
DNA: TGTGCCAGCAGCTTATGGGGCGGGGATAGCAATCAGCCCCAGCATTTT

J: TRBJ2-7
size: -
D: -
length: 14
V: TRBV6-5
CDR3: CASSFSGRGAEQYF
DNA: TGTGCCAGCAGTTTCTCGGGCCGGGGGGCTGAGCAGTACTTC

J: TRBJ1-4
size: -
D: -
length: 14
V: TRBV2
CDR3: CASSVAGVYEKLFF
DNA: TGTGCCAGCAGTGTGGCGGGGGTATATGAAAAACTGTTTTTT

J: TRBJ1-5
size: few
D: -
length: 15
V: TRBV7-8
CDR3: CASSRDRLSNQPQHF
DNA: TGTGCCAGCAGCCGAGACAGGCTTAGCAATCAGCCCCAGCATTTT

J: TRBJ2-3
size: -
D: TRBD2
length: 16
V: TRBV19
CDR3: CASSPLAGGRTDTQYF
DNA: TGTGCCAGTAGTCCACTAGCGGGGGGGCGTACGGATACGCAGTATTTT

J: TRBJ2-5
size: -
D: TRBD1
length: 15
V: TRBV19
CDR3: CASKGAATTQETQYF
DNA: TGTGCCAGTAAGGGGGCAGCAACCACCCAAGAGACCCAATACTTC

J: TRBJ1-6
size: -
D: -
length: 12
V: TRBV2
CDR3: CASSQGYSPLHF
DNA: TGTGCCAGCAGCCAGGGATATTCACCCCTCCACTTT

J: TRBJ1-6
size: -
D: -
length: 17
V: TRBV19
CDR3: CASSILSRNSYNSPLHF
DNA: TGTGCCAGTAGTATACTCTCCAGAAACTCCTATAATTCACCCCTCCACTTT

J: TRBJ1-4
size: -
D: TRBD1
length: 12
V: TRBV2
CDR3: CASSGTGEKLFF
DNA: TGTGCCAGCAGTGGGACAGGGGAAAAACTGTTTTTT

J: TRBJ2-3
size: -
D: TRBD2
length: 13
V: TRBV2
CDR3: CASTGGNTDTQYF
DNA: TGTGCGAGCACCGGGGGGAACACAGATACGCAGTATTTT

J: TRBJ2-1
size: once
D: TRBD1
length: 14
V: TRBV27
CDR3: CASSSQGPHNEQFF
DNA: TGTGCCAGCAGTTCACAGGGGCCCCACAATGAGCAGTTCTTC

J: TRBJ2-1
size: -
D: -
length: 14
V: TRBV4-3
CDR3: CASSQAPLGGEQFF
DNA: TGCGCCAGCAGCCAAGCGCCACTCGGGGGTGAGCAGTTCTTC

J: TRBJ1-6
size: -
D: -
length: 13
V: TRBV5-4
CDR3: CASSIDGSSPLHF
DNA: TGTGCCAGCAGCATCGATGGGAGCTCACCCCTCCACTTT